A selection of T cell receptor beta chains follows, all from one sample in a study of blood T cell repertoires in COVID-19. Data came from immunoSEQ multiplex PCR; TCRdb stores just in-frame clones and leaves some out. This sample yields more than 250,000 clones, of which roughly 84% are seen a single time; 1% belongs to the top ten. Material for sequencing was peripheral blood. The receptors derive from a man aged 50-60 years with active or convalescent COVID-19. The CDR3 runs from the conserved cysteine through the conserved F or W. A D gene is named only where the DNA matches it firmly. Part of the rows lack a size; the others show once, few, many or a class for expanded clones.

d_gene	v_gene	abundance	j_gene	CDR3nt	CDR3aa
.	TRBV3-1/TRBV3-2	once	TRBJ2-5	TGTGCCAGCAGCCAACCCTCTACTAGCCAAGAGACCCAGTACTTC	CASSQPSTSQETQYF
TRBD1	TRBV3-1/TRBV3-2	.	TRBJ1-6	TGTGCCAGCAGCCAGGACCACAGGGGCTCACCCCTCCACTTT	CASSQDHRGSPLHF
.	TRBV6-5	.	TRBJ1-1	TGTGCCAGCAGTCGAACAGGGAGTAGGGACACTGAAGCTTTCTTT	CASSRTGSRDTEAFF
.	TRBV19	.	TRBJ1-5	TGTGCCAGTAGTAGACAGGTTAGCAATCAGCCCCAGCATTTT	CASSRQVSNQPQHF
TRBD1	TRBV4-3	few	TRBJ1-1	TGCGCCAGCAGCCAAGAAGGGGGCGCTCTCTCCACTGAAGCTTTCTTT	CASSQEGGALSTEAFF
TRBD1	TRBV6-5	.	TRBJ1-1	TGTGCCAGCAGAATCGACAGGGGGCAAGCTTTCTTT	CASRIDRGQAFF
TRBD1	TRBV4-3	.	TRBJ2-3	TGCGCCAGCAGCGCCCGCTCATCGACAGGGGGTACAGATACGCAGTATTTT	CASSARSSTGGTDTQYF
TRBD2	TRBV5-1	.	TRBJ2-1	TGCGCCAGCAGCGCCCTAGCGGGGAGCTCCTACAATGAGCAGTTCTTC	CASSALAGSSYNEQFF
TRBD1	TRBV6-5	.	TRBJ2-2	TGTGCCAGCAGTCGACAGGGGGCGGCCGGGGAGCTGTTTTTT	CASSRQGAAGELFF
TRBD1	TRBV25-1	.	TRBJ1-4	TGTGCCAGCAGTGAAGCTAGGACAGGGTATGAAAAACTGTTTTTT	CASSEARTGYEKLFF
.	TRBV5-1	.	TRBJ2-3	TGCGCCAGCAGAGTAGGGACTCTCAGATACACAGATACGCAGTATTTT	CASRVGTLRYTDTQYF
TRBD1	TRBV18	.	TRBJ1-5	TGTGCCAGCTCACCACGGGACAGGGGGAAAAATCAGCCCCAGCATTTT	CASSPRDRGKNQPQHF
TRBD1	TRBV6-2/TRBV6-3	.	TRBJ1-2	TGTGCCAGCAGCCCGGGACAGGCAAGATATGGCTACACCTTC	CASSPGQARYGYTF
TRBD1	TRBV4-1	.	TRBJ1-1	TGCGCCAGCAGCCAAGTTGCCGGACAGGGTCTCTATAACACTGAAGCTTTCTTT	CASSQVAGQGLYNTEAFF
TRBD2	TRBV6-5	.	TRBJ2-3	TGTGCCAGCAGTTACACCTCGGGACTAGGCACAGATACGCAGTATTTT	CASSYTSGLGTDTQYF
.	TRBV18	once	TRBJ2-5	TGTGCCAGCTCACCTGACAGACAAGAGACCCAGTACTTC	CASSPDRQETQYF
TRBD1	TRBV7-2	few	TRBJ1-2	TGTGCCAGCAGCCTCCCGGGACAGGGGGTCTATGGCTACACCTTC	CASSLPGQGVYGYTF
.	TRBV11-1	.	TRBJ1-1	TGTGCCAGCAGCTTAGACGCAGGGGAGAACACTGAAGCTTTCTTT	CASSLDAGENTEAFF
.	TRBV10-1	.	TRBJ1-2	TGCGCCACGCCAGACATACACCCACGCAGTGGCTACACCTTC	CATPDIHPRSGYTF
TRBD2	TRBV19	.	TRBJ2-1	TGTGCCAGTAGTATTAGCGGGTACTACAATGAGCAGTTCTTC	CASSISGYYNEQFF
.	TRBV30	.	TRBJ1-1	TGTGCCTGGAGGTCCCCAGGAATAATTAACACTGAAGCTTTCTTT	CAWRSPGIINTEAFF
TRBD1	TRBV7-9	.	TRBJ1-1	TGTGCCAGCAGCCAGGACAGGGTTTTAACTGAAGCTTTCTTT	CASSQDRVLTEAFF
.	TRBV6-5	.	TRBJ2-2	TGTGCCAGCAACAAACAGGGACCGAACACCGGGGAGCTGTTTTTT	CASNKQGPNTGELFF
TRBD1	TRBV6-5	.	TRBJ2-7	TGTGCCAGCAGTTCGCCCTCCTGGACAGGGGACTACGAGCAGTACTTC	CASSSPSWTGDYEQYF
.	TRBV28	.	TRBJ2-7	TGTGCCAGCAGTAACCGGGGGGAGCAGTACTTC	CASSNRGEQYF
TRBD1	TRBV28	.	TRBJ1-1	TGTGCCAGCAGTCCCCAGGGGGCCGGTGCTGAAGCTTTCTTT	CASSPQGAGAEAFF
.	TRBV6-6	.	TRBJ1-1	TGTGCCAGCGGCGGGATATTCGACGCTTTCTTT	CASGGIFDAFF
TRBD1	TRBV18	.	TRBJ2-1	TGTGCCAGCTCACCCAAGAAAGGGACAGGGGAGGGCAATGAGCAGTTCTTC	CASSPKKGTGEGNEQFF
TRBD1	TRBV6-5	.	TRBJ1-2	TGTGCCAGCAGCGGGGACAGCTATGGCTACACCTTC	CASSGDSYGYTF
TRBD1	TRBV28	.	TRBJ2-7	TGTGCCAGCAGTTCCGGGACAGGGCTCCTAGCGGCCACCTACGAGCAGTACTTC	CASSSGTGLLAATYEQYF
TRBD1	TRBV25-1	once	TRBJ2-7	TGTGCCAGCAGTCGGACAGGGTCGAGCGAGCAGTACTTC	CASSRTGSSEQYF
TRBD2	TRBV4-3	.	TRBJ2-7	TGCGCCAGCAGCCAAGATGGGCAGCGGGGGGGCTACGAGCAGTACTTC	CASSQDGQRGGYEQYF
.	TRBV6-6	.	TRBJ1-4	TGTGCCAGCACCCACGGGGACACCGCAGGATATGAAAAACTGTTTTTT	CASTHGDTAGYEKLFF
.	TRBV6-1	.	TRBJ2-1	TGTGCCAGCAGTGTAGTACCGGGATCTCCGAGTAACGAGCAGTTCTTC	CASSVVPGSPSNEQFF
TRBD1	TRBV7-3	.	TRBJ2-1	TGTGCCAGCAGCCTAGGACAGGGGCCCTACAATGAGCAGTTCTTC	CASSLGQGPYNEQFF
.	TRBV30	.	TRBJ2-6	TGTGCCTGGGACCCGACGGGACTCTCTGGGGCCAACGTCCTGACTTTC	CAWDPTGLSGANVLTF
TRBD2	TRBV11-2	.	TRBJ2-7	TGTGCCAGCAGCTTAGATTTACTAGCGGGATCCTACGAGCAGTACTTC	CASSLDLLAGSYEQYF
TRBD1	TRBV27	.	TRBJ1-2	TGTGCCAGCACGCCCCGGCCGGGACAGGGGGGCTATGGCTACACCTTC	CASTPRPGQGGYGYTF
TRBD1	TRBV7-8	few	TRBJ1-2	TGTGCCAGCAGCCCCCGTCGGACAGGGGATGGCTACACCTTC	CASSPRRTGDGYTF
.	TRBV19	.	TRBJ1-4	TGTGCCAGTAAACCCCCCGCGGGGGCGGGTGAAAAACTGTTTTTT	CASKPPAGAGEKLFF
.	TRBV19	.	TRBJ2-2	TGTGCCAGTAGTAGCTACCTGGACACCTGGTCGAACACCGGGGAGCTGTTTTTT	CASSSYLDTWSNTGELFF
TRBD1	TRBV5-4	.	TRBJ1-2	TGTGCCAGCAGCGTCGGACAGGCCGGAGACTACACCTTC	CASSVGQAGDYTF
.	TRBV14	.	TRBJ1-1	TGTGCCAGCAGCCAAGCCGGGAGTCGGACTACTAACACTGAAGCTTTCTTT	CASSQAGSRTTNTEAFF
TRBD2	TRBV7-6	.	TRBJ2-3	TGTGCCAGCAGCCCGGACCCGGGACTAGCGGGCCCACGGGACACAGATACGCAGTATTTT	CASSPDPGLAGPRDTDTQYF
TRBD1	TRBV4-3	few	TRBJ1-6	TGCGCCAGCAGCCAAGATGACAGGGATAATTCACCCCTCCACTTT	CASSQDDRDNSPLHF
TRBD1	TRBV25-1	.	TRBJ1-5	TGTGCCAGCAGTGCCAACAGGGGCTCGTACCAACATCAGCCCCAGCATTTT	CASSANRGSYQHQPQHF
.	TRBV12-3/TRBV12-4	.	TRBJ1-1	TGTGCCAGCAGTTTCCAGGGAAACACTGAAGCTTTCTTT	CASSFQGNTEAFF
TRBD2	TRBV2	.	TRBJ2-1	TGTGCCAGCAGTGAAGATGTTTATTGGGGTGTGAGCGGGAGGGACAATGAGCAGTTCTTC	CASSEDVYWGVSGRDNEQFF